Given below is one T cell receptor beta chain in context. Its recognized antigen is unknown. The record has no base qualities; no much larger clone is one base away. In total, 666 healthy bone marrow donors made up the cohort. At the time of sampling, every cohort member was nominally healthy, though immune exposures that went unrecorded were likely present. The donor tested CMV seronegative and was one of the 352 seronegative cohort members. Each donor provided a peripheral blood sample, and peripheral blood mononuclear cells were used for TCR beta sequencing. Genomic DNA extraction from the blood cell samples was performed with the Qiagen DNeasy Blood Extraction Kit. The CDR3 goes from the cysteine to the phenylalanine over 17 residues. The DNA shown is the 51-base CDR3, in frame from base 1. Trimming accounts for 1 base at V and 7 bases at J, while the number of junction bases matched to no gene is 15. For CDR1 and CDR2, the germline V gene (reference sequence) lists SEHNR and FQNEAQ.

The record originates from a study of cytomegalovirus exposure and HLA in healthy donors (dated by TCRdb to between 2016 and 2019). For the wider study: An earlier analysis of approximately 640 of the donors reported about 290 Gb of sequence data and roughly 110 million unique TCR beta sequences from around 200 million T cells. Of the roughly 400 genotyped donors, approximately 81% were placed in the genetic ancestry cluster associated with self-reported Caucasian donors. In a later analysis, previously published TCR beta repertoires from hundreds of donors were re-analyzed and high-resolution HLA genotyping was added so that TCR occurrence patterns could be studied. Rather than using new phenotypic data, the later analysis identified candidate immune exposures from TCR beta sequences and from how often those sequences occurred across donors. An earlier analysis of about 600 of the donors used high-throughput TCR beta sequencing to judge whether each TCR beta V gene segment behaved as functional or pseudogenic. Every discovery cohort repertoire had been produced on one sequencing platform. The study used immunosequencing to profile the T cell repertoires of 666 subjects and linked those repertoires to cytomegalovirus serostatus. To predict cytomegalovirus infection status, the study combined high-throughput TCR immunosequencing, statistical association of individual TCRs with disease status, and machine learning. Besides the first cohort of more than 650 subjects, a separate validation cohort made up of roughly 130 different subjects was used. Alongside the repertoire data, information on donor age, sex, ethnicity and CMV serostatus was compiled. Both class I and class II loci were covered by HLA typing, at four-digit resolution. Among around 400 genotyped donors of the cohort, an average of around 220,000 unique TCR beta nucleotide sequences was sequenced per donor, of which approximately 18% were non-productive. Because of strong linkage in the cohort, roughly five DR-DQ haplotypes were treated as single units for association and clustering. The study aimed to test whether signatures of past pathogen exposure could be identified by cataloging public T cell receptors. Around 320 gigabases of sequencing data and approximately 85 million unique TCR sequences were included in an early release covering under 650 HLA-typed donors. The number of donors typed differed by locus, with about 629-630 for A, B, C, DRB1 and DQB1, roughly 550 for DQA1, 600 to 610 for DPA1, and some 470 for DPB1. A later genetic analysis took genome-wide SNP genotypes for about three fifths of the roughly 670 donors and used that subset as a discovery cohort.

Points the paper makes about the study in general: CMV serostatus was the only immune exposure information available for the cohort. Roughly uniform sequencing depth across donors was assumed in presence/absence analyses, although this assumption may not hold. A further reported finding was that TCR beta sequences accurately predicted the HLA-A and HLA-B alleles for most subjects in the first cohort. Because HLA typing was unavailable for some donors at each locus, only the typed subset was used in association tests. Only TCR beta chains were sequenced in this cohort, and the absence of alpha or paired-chain data limited detectable features. In a later analysis, TCR association rates were found to vary across HLA loci, with the most associated TCRs seen for DRB1 alleles and the fewest for HLA-C alleles. Specific HLA alleles were associated with 16,951 TCR beta sequences at a false discovery rate of 0.05 in a later analysis. Several of the top co-occurrence clusters appeared to be linked to parvovirus B19, influenza, CMV and Epstein-Barr virus, according to a later analysis. An earlier analysis of 587 of the donors showed that most TCR beta V segments appeared in productive rearrangements either about 90% or about 30% of the time, which broadly matched IMGT annotations. V-gene and J-gene trimming of TCR beta chains was associated with a missense DCLRE1C variant in a later genetic analysis, and the association was replicated in an independent cohort. In a later analysis, HLA-associated TCR beta chains showed more clonal expansion and lower generation probabilities than non-associated chains that were equally common. The sequencing pipeline was judged likely to have produced a cluster of highly shared sequence variants as a technical artifact. The classifier was reported to diagnose cytomegalovirus status with high specificity and sensitivity in both the original and validation cohorts. Strong co-occurrence of HLA alleles, especially DR and DQ, made assigning TCR associations to individual alleles difficult. Most TCR sequences were seen in very few donors, while some public TCRs were found in many individuals. The study listed around 160 TCR beta chains as associated with cytomegalovirus. Most CMV-associated TCR beta chains appeared to be HLA-restricted in a later analysis, and the HLA associations seemed to be driven largely by CMV exposure. Correlated functional status among segregating V segments might be attributable to linkage disequilibrium, but an unknown experimental factor could not be ruled out. It was suggested by the authors that the approach could potentially be generalized to other disease states and immunological phenotypes. Some IMGT-functional V segments, including TRBV6-2 and TRBV6-3, could not be distinguished by the 87-base-pair reads and were therefore excluded. A later genetic analysis reported fewer N-insertions in productive TCRs among donors in an Asian-associated ancestry cluster than the approximately 700-donor mean. Roughly 17 rarely observed V segments, including chromosome 9 orphons, were excluded from the earlier analysis of some 590 of the donors because counts were too low. A few of the identified cytomegalovirus-associated TCR beta chains were confirmed in vitro to be specific for cytomegalovirus antigens.

Library preparation was by the immunoSEQ multiplex PCR assay. For the multiplex PCR, a mixture combining 60 forward primers for TCR Vbeta segments and 13 reverse primers for TCR Jbeta segments was used. Amplification of the CDR3 region of rearranged TCR beta genes was performed with a multiplex PCR assay on genomic DNA. Amplified TCR beta libraries were sequenced as 87-base-pair reads on the Illumina HiSeq System. The authors' pipeline ran thus. A later analysis tallied 80 million to 95 million unique TCR beta chains across the 700 or so repertoires, and 10 million to 11 million of those chains were shared by two or more donors. Raw reads were error-corrected and collapsed into unique sequences by a nearest-neighbor algorithm in which closely related sequences were merged to remove PCR and sequencing errors. Alignment of CDR3 sequences to IMGT reference sequences was used to assign V, D and J gene segments. For a sequence to be retained, a match of at least six nucleotides was required to both a V gene segment and a J gene segment. Rearrangements were classified as productive when the CDR3 lacked stop codons and remained in frame with V and J, and all other rearrangements were classified as non-productive. CDR3 was defined according to IMGT convention as the region running from the second conserved V-encoded cysteine to the conserved J-encoded phenylalanine. Sequences without an unambiguous match to a single V gene segment were excluded from the earlier analysis of approximately 600 of the donors. In an earlier analysis of 587 of the donors, V segments were called functional above 56.7% productive rearrangements and were called segregating when the between-donor standard deviation exceeded 5%. A statistical classification framework was built to diagnose cytomegalovirus status from the catalog of TCR beta chain sequences. In a later analysis, TCR nucleotide sequences were compared against IMGT/GENE-DB human TR gene sequences so that V and J genes could be assigned. In a later analysis, CDR3 sequences and most-parsimonious VDJ recombination scenarios were assigned using the TCRdist pipeline. In a later analysis, each TCR beta chain was defined by its CDR3 amino acid sequence together with its V-gene family, and reads lacking a unique V-gene family were excluded. To address suspected cross-contamination and a sequencing artifact, a later analysis removed approximately 590 highly shared, low-generation-probability nucleotide sequences. A later analysis calculated a clonal expansion index for each public chain from normalized within-repertoire ranks of inferred template counts. In a later analysis, generation probabilities were computed using a VDJ recombination model fitted to out-of-frame rearrangements, and the results were checked against IGoR. In a later analysis, hypergeometric tests were used to score TCR-TCR, TCR-HLA and TCR-CMV co-occurrence, with a repertoire-size bias correction applied to TCR pairs. To estimate false discovery rates, a later analysis permuted the HLA or CMV assignments 20 times. In a later analysis, co-occurring TCRs were grouped using DBSCAN, and TCRdist sequence similarity was added for clustering within HLA-allele-positive subsets. Repertoires with fewer than 30,000 or more than 120,000 public chains, plus five repertoires with anomalous nucleotide sharing, were excluded from co-occurrence clustering. TCRdb's version of the immuneACCESS table is confined to in-frame rearrangements and falls short of the full clone set. An unresolved V gene accounts for under half of the shortfall where checked; the remainder is of unknown origin. That table supplies the V and J calls and clone size; D and trimming were determined from the DNA. Across this sample there are fewer than 200,000 clones, with more than 70% seen only once. The ten largest clonotypes hold approximately 1.6% of the sample.

The sample taken for sequencing was PBMCs. The chain is assembled from TRBV7-9 and TRBJ1-1; 7 middle bases align to TRBD1. The receptor's source is a male donor in good health and CMV-seronegative. The nucleotide sequence is given as TGTGCCAGCAGCTTAGGGACGGGGGACAGAGGGAAACATGAAGCTTTCTTT. This codes for CASSLGTGDRGKHEAFF.